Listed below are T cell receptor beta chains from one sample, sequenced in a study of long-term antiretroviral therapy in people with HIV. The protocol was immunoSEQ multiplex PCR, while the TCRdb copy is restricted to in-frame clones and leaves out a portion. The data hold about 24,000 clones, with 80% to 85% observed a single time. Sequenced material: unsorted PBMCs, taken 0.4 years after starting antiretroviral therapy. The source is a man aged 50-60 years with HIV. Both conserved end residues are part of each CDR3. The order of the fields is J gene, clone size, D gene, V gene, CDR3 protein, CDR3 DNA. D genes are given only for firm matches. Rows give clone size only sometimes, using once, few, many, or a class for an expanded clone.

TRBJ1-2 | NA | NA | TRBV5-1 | CASSFSQANGYTF | TGCGCCAGCAGCTTCTCACAGGCAAATGGCTACACCTTC
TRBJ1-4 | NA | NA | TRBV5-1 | CASSLDGWANEKLFF | TGCGCCAGCAGCTTGGATGGGTGGGCTAATGAAAAACTGTTTTTT
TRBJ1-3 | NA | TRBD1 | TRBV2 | CASIPLRGRAGNTIYF | TGTGCCAGCATCCCCCTCAGGGGGCGGGCTGGAAACACCATATATTTT
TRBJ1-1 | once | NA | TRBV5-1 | CASSLNTEAFF | TGCGCCAGCAGCCTGAACACTGAAGCTTTCTTT
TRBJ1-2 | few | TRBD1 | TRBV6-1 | CASNRDRDFPGYTF | TGTGCCAGCAACCGGGACAGGGATTTCCCTGGCTACACCTTC
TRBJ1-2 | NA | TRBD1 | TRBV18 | CASSPTGESGYTF | TGTGCCAGCTCTCCTACAGGGGAGAGTGGCTACACCTTC
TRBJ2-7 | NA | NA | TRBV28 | CASSTTSGSNEQYF | TGTGCCAGCAGTACAACCTCGGGGAGCAACGAGCAGTACTTC
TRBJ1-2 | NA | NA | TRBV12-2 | CASRPKGSALTYGYTF | TGTGCAAGTCGCCCAAAGGGCAGCGCTCTTACTTATGGCTACACCTTC
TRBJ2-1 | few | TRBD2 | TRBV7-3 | CASSLGGTRTDEQFF | TGTGCCAGCAGCTTAGGGGGGACTAGGACCGATGAGCAGTTCTTC
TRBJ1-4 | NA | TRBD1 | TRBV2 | CASSDNLRTGGEKLFF | TGTGCCAGCAGTGATAATTTGAGGACAGGGGGTGAAAAACTGTTTTTT
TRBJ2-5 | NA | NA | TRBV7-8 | CASSASEAGGQETQYF | TGTGCCAGCAGCGCGTCCGAAGCAGGGGGGCAAGAGACCCAGTACTTC
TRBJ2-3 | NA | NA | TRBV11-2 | CASSPTITDTQYF | TGTGCCAGCAGCCCCACTATCACAGATACGCAGTATTTT
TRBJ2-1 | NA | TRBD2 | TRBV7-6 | CASSYLSGGADEQFF | TGTGCCAGCAGCTACCTTAGCGGGGGGGCCGATGAGCAGTTCTTC
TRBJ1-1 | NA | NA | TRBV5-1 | CASSLGGDTEAFF | TGCGCCAGCAGCTTGGGAGGGGACACTGAAGCTTTCTTT
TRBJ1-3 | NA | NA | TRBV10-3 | CAISESGRGNTIYF | TGTGCCATCAGTGAATCCGGGCGAGGAAACACCATATATTTT
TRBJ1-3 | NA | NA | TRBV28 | CASLRLSGNTIYF | TGTGCCAGCTTGAGACTCTCTGGAAACACCATATATTTT
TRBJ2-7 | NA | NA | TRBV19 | CASSILGPSYEQYF | TGTGCCAGTAGTATACTCGGACCTTCCTACGAGCAGTACTTC
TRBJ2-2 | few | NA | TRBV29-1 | CSVEATGNTGELFF | TGCAGCGTTGAAGCCACAGGGAACACCGGGGAGCTGTTTTTT
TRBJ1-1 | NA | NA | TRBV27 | CASSRTENTEAFF | TGTGCCAGCAGTAGGACAGAGAACACTGAAGCTTTCTTT
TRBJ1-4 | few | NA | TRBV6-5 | CASSYSWGANEKLFF | TGTGCCAGCAGTTACTCGTGGGGGGCGAATGAAAAACTGTTTTTT
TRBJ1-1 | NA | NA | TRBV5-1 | CASSLAGGSLAEAFF | TGCGCCAGCAGCTTGGCGGGGGGATCTTTGGCTGAAGCTTTCTTT
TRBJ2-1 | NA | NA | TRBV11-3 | CASSLAPGQDRQFF | TGTGCCAGCAGCTTAGCTCCCGGGCAGGACAGGCAGTTCTTC
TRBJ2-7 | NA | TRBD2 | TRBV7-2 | CASSAPGLAYEQYF | TGTGCCAGCAGCGCTCCCGGACTAGCCTACGAGCAGTACTTC
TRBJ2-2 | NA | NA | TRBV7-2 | CASSIPARLNTGELFF | TGTGCCAGCAGCATCCCTGCGAGACTTAACACCGGGGAGCTGTTTTTT
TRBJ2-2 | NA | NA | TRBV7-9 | CASSDNEAGELFF | TGTGCCAGCAGCGATAATGAAGCCGGGGAGCTGTTTTTT
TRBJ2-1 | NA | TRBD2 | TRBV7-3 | CASSLTGSGGALKYNEQFF | TGTGCCAGCAGCTTAACGGGAAGCGGGGGGGCTCTAAAATACAATGAGCAGTTCTTC
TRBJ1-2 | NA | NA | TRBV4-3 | CASSPEGGYGYTF | TGCGCCAGCAGCCCCGAAGGGGGCTATGGCTACACCTTC
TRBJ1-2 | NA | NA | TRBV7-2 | CASSSTGQPNYGYTF | TGTGCCAGCAGCTCTACAGGGCAACCTAACTATGGCTACACCTTC
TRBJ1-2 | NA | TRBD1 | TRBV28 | CASRWTGGAVGYTF | TGTGCCAGCAGGTGGACAGGGGGCGCGGTAGGCTACACCTTC
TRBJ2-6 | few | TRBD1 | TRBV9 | CASSVEGMGTGSGANVLTF | TGTGCCAGCAGCGTAGAGGGGATGGGGACAGGCTCTGGGGCCAACGTCCTGACTTTC
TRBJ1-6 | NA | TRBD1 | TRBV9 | CASRSIQGGSSPLHF | TGTGCCAGCAGGTCTATTCAGGGGGGGAGTTCACCCCTCCACTTT
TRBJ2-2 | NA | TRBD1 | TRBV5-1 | CASRRQGEYTGELFF | TGCGCCAGTCGAAGACAGGGGGAGTATACCGGGGAGCTGTTTTTT
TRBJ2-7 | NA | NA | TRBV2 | CASSASRQVEQYF | TGTGCCAGCAGTGCTTCCAGGCAGGTAGAGCAGTACTTC
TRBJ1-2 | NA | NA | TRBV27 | CASSLGGAGYYGYTF | TGTGCCAGCAGTTTAGGAGGTGCGGGGTACTATGGCTACACCTTC
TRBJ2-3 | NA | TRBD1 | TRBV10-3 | CAIPGTGNTQYF | TGTGCCATACCCGGGACAGGTAATACGCAGTATTTT
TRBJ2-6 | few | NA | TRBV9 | CASSVAPMSSGANVLTF | TGTGCCAGCAGCGTAGCCCCGATGAGCTCTGGGGCCAACGTCCTGACTTTC
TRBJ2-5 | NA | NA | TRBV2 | CASSARSSSRETQYF | TGTGCCAGCAGTGCCCGGAGCTCGAGCAGGGAGACCCAGTACTTC
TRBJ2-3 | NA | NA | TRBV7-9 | CASSARWTASTDTQYF | TGTGCCAGCAGCGCTAGGTGGACAGCTAGCACAGATACGCAGTATTTT
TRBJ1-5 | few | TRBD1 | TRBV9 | CASSEGQGRHQPQHF | TGTGCCAGCAGCGAGGGACAGGGGCGTCATCAGCCCCAGCATTTT
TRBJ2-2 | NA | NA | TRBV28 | CASSSGLYGRRTGELFF | TGTGCCAGCAGTTCTGGTCTCTACGGGCGGCGCACCGGGGAGCTGTTTTTT